These 22 T cell receptor beta chains came from one sample sequenced in a study of shared clonotypes between healthy human individuals. Method: immunoSEQ multiplex PCR; TCRdb's copy keeps in-frame clones and lacks some. This table holds some 2 million clones, about 95% found once. Sequenced: naive CD4+ T cells sorted from blood. Subset of the sample: CD45RA+ positively selected. These receptors were collected from a man younger than 35 in good health.

The chain links TRBV5-6 to TRBJ1-2; maybe TRBD1 (5 bases). V lost 2 bases and J 5 bases, leaving 13 bases between the germline ends. Germline V lookup: CDR1 SGHDT, CDR2 YYEEEE. CDR3 size: 14 residues. CDR3 nucleotides: TGTGCCAGCAGCTTCCTTTGGGGGTGGTATGGCTACACCTTC. Translating it yields CASSFLWGWYGYTF.

This clone has a single count. Other DNA variants within this sample encode the same CDR3. V and J are TRBV7-2 and TRBJ1-2; TRBD1 agrees at 11 bases. This CDR3 comprises 16 residues. Germline V gene data show CDR1 as SGHTA and CDR2 as FQGNSA. The junction had 4 bases not matched to a gene; V was cut back by 0 bases and J by 4 bases. CDR3 sequence reads: CASSLAPGQGVYGYTF. The CDR3 DNA reads TGTGCCAGCAGCTTAGCGCCGGGACAGGGGGTCTATGGCTACACCTTC.

The chain employs TRBV5-1 and TRBJ2-1; TRBD2 matches at 12 bases. CDR1 SGHRS and CDR2 YFSETQ come from the germline V gene. CDR3 size: 20 residues. V dropped 4 bases and J dropped 6; count of bases not matched to a gene: 20. DNA of the CDR3: TGCGCCAGCAGCCTCGGCCAGGGACTAGCGGGCGGAGGAAGGAGCAATGAGCAGTTCTTC. Protein product: CASSLGQGLAGGGRSNEQFF.

The chain has TRBV6-6 and TRBJ1-1; maybe TRBD1 (6 bases). This CDR3 is built from 13 residues. Trimming removed 7 bases at V and 2 bases at J, with 11 bases between. Germline V gives CDR1 MNHNY, CDR2 SVGAGI (reference sequence). The CDR3 DNA reads TGTGCCAGCACCAGGGGCCCAAACACTGAAGCTTTCTTT. Its protein is CASTRGPNTEAFF.

The gene calls are TRBV7-9 and TRBJ1-1, with D possibly matching TRBD1 (5 bases). The CDR3 totals 13 residues. Trimming stripped 9 bases from V and 2 bases from J, with 13 bases between. Germline lookup yields CDR1 SEHNR and CDR2 FQNEAQ (reference sequence). Here the CDR3 DNA reads TGTGCCAGAGCCGGGACGGGTAACACTGAAGCTTTCTTT. Amino acid sequence: CARAGTGNTEAFF.

V gene TRBV11-2 combines with J gene TRBJ1-6; D may be TRBD1 (5 bases). This CDR3 contains 16 residues. From germline, CDR1 is SGHAT and CDR2 FQNNGV. V shed 1 base and J shed 5 bases, with 12 bases lying between them. This CDR3 reads CASSLGGSVDNSPLHF. CDR3 nucleotide sequence: TGTGCCAGCAGCTTAGGGGGGAGCGTTGATAATTCACCCCTCCACTTT.

This clone has only one observation. The V and J genes are TRBV19 and TRBJ1-2; TRBD1 matches at 11 bases. The CDR3 extends over 14 amino acids. V was pared by 2 bases and J by 8 bases, with 4 bases of the junction left unmatched. Germline V gene data show CDR1 as LNHDA and CDR2 as SQIVND (reference sequence). The CDR3 DNA is TGTGCCAGTAGTATATCCGGGACAGGGGGAGGCTACACCTTC. Amino acids: CASSISGTGGGYTF.

This sequence joins TRBV6-1 and TRBJ1-2; 7 nucleotides align to TRBD1. The CDR3 covers 14 residues. The V segment lost 5 bases and the J segment 2 bases; nucleotides outside the gene matches: 5. Germline CDR1 reads MNHNS; CDR2 reads SASEGT. The CDR3 nucleotides read TGTGCCAGCAGTCCTTTACAGGGGAACTATGGCTACACCTTC. Protein product: CASSPLQGNYGYTF.

This clone has a single count. The chain joins TRBV29-1 to TRBJ1-3, with a tentative D call TRBD1 (6 bases). CDR3 size: 13 residues. Per the germline V gene, CDR1 is SQVTM and CDR2 is ANQGSEA. V was clipped by 4 bases and J by 2 bases, with 9 bases between them. The CDR3 spells CSVVGGTGNTIYF. CDR3 coding DNA: TGCAGCGTTGTAGGGGGTACTGGAAACACCATATATTTT.

V gene TRBV10-2 combines with J gene TRBJ2-5; 8 nucleotides match TRBD1. Germline CDR1 WSHSY, CDR2 SAAADI. With 0 bases clipped from V and 2 bases from J, the junction kept 2 bases outside the gene matches. The CDR3 contains 15 residues. CDR3 coding DNA: TGCGCCAGCAGTGAGTCGAGACAGGGGCAAGAGACCCAGTACTTC. It translates to CASSESRQGQETQYF.

This clone occurred once. The sample has other DNA sequences that encode this CDR3 too. This chain connects TRBV6-6 to TRBJ2-7; the match to TRBD2 covers 7 bases. With 2 bases clipped from V and 4 bases from J, the junction kept 2 bases outside the gene matches. Germline V gives CDR1 MNHNY, CDR2 SVGAGI (reference sequence). The CDR3 loop spans 13 amino acids. CDR3 bases: TGTGCCAGCAGTTACGGGACTACATACGAGCAGTACTTC. It yields the protein CASSYGTTYEQYF.

The chain links TRBV30 to TRBJ1-2; no clear D. The CDR3 is 14 residues long. Deletions cut 0 bases from V and 3 bases from J, with 11 bases between. Germline V gives CDR1 GTSNPN, CDR2 SVGIG (reference sequence). The CDR3 protein is CAWSVQIGDYGYTF. Here the CDR3 DNA reads TGTGCCTGGAGTGTACAGATTGGTGACTATGGCTACACCTTC.

The chain uses TRBV19 and TRBJ2-7, with D perhaps assigned TRBD1 or TRBD2 (5 bases each). Trimming cost V 1 base and J 0 bases, with 19 bases left between them. The CDR3 extends over 18 amino acids. Germline CDR1 is LNHDA and CDR2 is SQIVND (reference sequence). The CDR3 region has the DNA TGTGCCAGTAGTATAGCCCCTGTTTGGGGGAGTGGCTCCTACGAGCAGTACTTC. This translates into CASSIAPVWGSGSYEQYF. Variable domain in full (rest from reference TRBV19 and TRBJ2-7): DGGITQSPKYLFRKEGQNVTLSCEQNLNHDAMYWYRQDPGQGLRLIYYSQIVNDFQKGDIAEGYSVSREKKESFPLTVTSAQKNPTAFYLCASSIAPVWGSGSYEQYFGPGTRLTVT.

This clone showed up just once. The genes are TRBV6-6 and TRBJ2-1; 9 positions match TRBD2. Looked up from germline, CDR1 is MNHNY and CDR2 is SVGAGI (reference sequence). This CDR3 is built from 16 residues. V lost 2 bases, J lost 1 base, and 3 bases stayed unmatched. CDR3 in DNA: TGTGCCAGCAGTTACAAAGCGGGGGGATCCTACAATGAGCAGTTCTTC. Amino acids: CASSYKAGGSYNEQFF.

The chain recombines TRBV6-5 with TRBJ1-6, with D tentatively TRBD1 (5 bases). The CDR3 loop spans 13 amino acids. Germline loops: CDR1 MNHEY, CDR2 SVGAGI. Deletions cut 2 bases from V and 9 bases from J, with 8 bases between. The CDR3 coding sequence is TGTGCCAGCAGTTACGTTGGGGGTTCACCCCTCCACTTT. Protein: CASSYVGGSPLHF.

The chain joins TRBV5-1 to TRBJ1-4; D call uncertain. Germline V gene data show CDR1 as SGHRS and CDR2 as YFSETQ. The germline V and J ends were trimmed by 0 bases and 2 bases, with 8 bases remaining between them. This CDR3 is built from 15 residues. The CDR3 protein is CASSLAMGTNEKLFF. The CDR3 nucleotides are TGCGCCAGCAGCTTGGCAATGGGGACTAATGAAAAACTGTTTTTT.

The chain uses TRBV14 and TRBJ2-5; TRBD2 agrees at 12 bases. Germline CDR1 reads SGHDN; CDR2 reads FVKESK. The length of the CDR3 is 15 residues. Unmatched junction bases numbered 2, after V lost 2 bases and J lost 4 bases. The CDR3 spells CASSQPTSGGETQYF. DNA of the CDR3: TGTGCCAGCAGCCAACCGACTAGCGGGGGAGAGACCCAGTACTTC.

This sequence joins TRBV10-3 and TRBJ2-5, with D uncertain. This CDR3 region has 11 residues. The germline CDR1 and CDR2 sequences are ENHRY and SYGVKD. V lost 10 bases and J 4 bases, leaving 10 bases between the germline ends. CDR3 loop: CASGSIETQYF. Here the CDR3 DNA reads TGTGCCAGCGGCTCGATAGAGACCCAGTACTTC.

As for this clone: This specimen includes other DNA sequences encoding the same CDR3. The rearrangement uses TRBV6-5 and TRBJ2-2, with 9 bases identical to TRBD1. V lost 3 bases and J lost 5; bases outside the gene matches: 1. CDR1 and CDR2 (germline): MNHEY, SVGAGI. The CDR3 is 14 amino acids. CDR3 region: CASSYDRGTGELFF. In nucleotides, the CDR3 is TGTGCCAGCAGTTATGACAGGGGGACCGGGGAGCTGTTTTTT.

Worth noting for this clone: Other DNA sequences of this sample code for an identical CDR3. V gene TRBV2 combines with J gene TRBJ2-2; tentatively, D is TRBD1 (6 bases). The CDR3 runs 15 residues. In germline, CDR1 is SNHLY, CDR2 FYNNEI. With 4 bases removed from V and 0 bases from J, the gap between germline ends came to 9 bases. The CDR3: CASSVEGANTGELFF. The CDR3 DNA is TGTGCCAGCAGTGTAGAGGGGGCGAACACCGGGGAGCTGTTTTTT.

This clone was picked up one time. The V gene is TRBV27, the J gene TRBJ1-1; no clear D gene. With 8 bases removed from V and 0 bases from J, the gap between germline ends came to 16 bases. The V gene's germline CDR1 is MNHEY and CDR2 SMNVEV (reference sequence). The CDR3 has 15 residues. Written as DNA, the CDR3 is TGTGCCAGCCAACCTCTCAGATACTTGAACACTGAAGCTTTCTTT. This gives the protein CASQPLRYLNTEAFF.

V is TRBV19 and J is TRBJ2-1; D remains unclear. This CDR3 is 12 amino acids long. Trimming shortened V by 4 bases and J by 6 bases, and 7 bases separated the two germline ends. The germline gives CDR1 LNHDA, CDR2 SQIVND (reference sequence). The CDR3 here is CASSTAFNEQFF. CDR3 DNA sequence: TGTGCCAGTAGTACCGCATTCAATGAGCAGTTCTTC.